A selection of T cell receptor beta chains follows, all from one sample in a study of cytomegalovirus exposure and HLA in healthy donors. Assay used: immunoSEQ multiplex PCR; TCRdb lists only in-frame clones, some missing. The sample contains 150,000 or so clones, around 84% of which appear only once. Sequences were obtained from PBMCs. The receptors were gathered from a male donor in good health and CMV-seropositive. Both conserved end residues are part of each CDR3. The D gene is left open where the match is weak. For some rows the clone size is stated as once, few or many, or as a class when expanded; others skip it.

clone size	CDR3 length	V gene	J gene	D gene	CDR3 protein	CDR3 DNA
NA	13	TRBV18	TRBJ1-1	NA	CASSPTGYTEAFF	TGTGCCAGCTCACCTACAGGGTACACTGAAGCTTTCTTT
few	16	TRBV4-3	TRBJ1-2	TRBD1	CASSQSGTGVNYGYTF	TGCGCCAGCAGCCAATCCGGGACAGGGGTTAACTATGGCTACACCTTC
NA	14	TRBV18	TRBJ2-3	NA	CASSPPPLEDTQYF	TGTGCCAGCTCACCGCCTCCCCTGGAGGATACGCAGTATTTT
NA	14	TRBV30	TRBJ1-5	NA	CAWSGGGRGQPQHF	TGTGCCTGGTCCGGGGGAGGGCGCGGTCAGCCCCAGCATTTT
NA	17	TRBV5-6	TRBJ2-1	TRBD2	CASSLEGLAGHYNEQFF	TGTGCCAGCAGCTTGGAGGGTCTAGCGGGGCATTACAATGAGCAGTTCTTC
NA	14	TRBV7-8	TRBJ2-7	TRBD2	CASSSLAVTYEQYF	TGTGCCAGCAGCTCCCTAGCGGTGACCTACGAGCAGTACTTC
NA	15	TRBV18	TRBJ1-4	TRBD1	CASSPWTGRGEKLFF	TGTGCCAGCTCACCATGGACAGGGAGGGGTGAAAAACTGTTTTTT
few	17	TRBV19	TRBJ1-5	TRBD1	CASSFLGQGARVQPQHF	TGTGCCAGTAGTTTCCTGGGACAGGGGGCGCGGGTTCAGCCCCAGCATTTT
few	14	TRBV27	TRBJ2-7	TRBD2	CASSPSGLPYEQYF	TGTGCCAGCAGCCCTAGCGGTTTACCCTACGAGCAGTACTTC
NA	11	TRBV11-2	TRBJ2-7	NA	CASTRSYEQYF	TGTGCCAGCACTCGCTCCTACGAGCAGTACTTC
NA	15	TRBV6-6	TRBJ2-7	TRBD1	CATSTPGQGAGEQYF	TGTGCCACCAGTACCCCGGGACAGGGGGCAGGGGAGCAGTACTTC
NA	15	TRBV9	TRBJ1-2	NA	CASSAGNQGSYGYTF	TGTGCCAGCAGCGCCGGCAATCAGGGGAGCTATGGCTACACCTTC
NA	13	TRBV30	TRBJ1-3	NA	CAWSGLSGNTIYF	TGTGCCTGGAGTGGTCTCTCTGGAAACACCATATATTTT
NA	14	TRBV2	TRBJ1-1	TRBD1	CASREQGPTPEAFF	TGTGCCAGCAGGGAACAGGGGCCAACGCCTGAAGCTTTCTTT
NA	13	TRBV7-8	TRBJ2-3	TRBD2	CASSLVREGTQYF	TGTGCCAGCAGCTTAGTGCGGGAGGGAACGCAGTATTTT
NA	16	TRBV11-2	TRBJ2-7	TRBD2	CASSLLSSGPPRQQYF	TGTGCCAGCAGCCTTCTGTCTAGCGGACCCCCACGCCAGCAGTACTTC
NA	14	TRBV30	TRBJ1-2	TRBD1	CAWSAKQGTYGYTF	TGTGCCTGGAGTGCCAAACAGGGGACCTATGGCTACACCTTC
NA	16	TRBV9	TRBJ2-3	TRBD2	CASSATGTSYTDTQYF	TGTGCCAGCAGCGCAACCGGGACTAGCTACACAGATACGCAGTATTTT
NA	15	TRBV4-1	TRBJ2-3	TRBD2	CASSQFLLASPGPYF	TGCGCCAGCAGTCAATTTTTACTAGCGTCTCCGGGGCCGTATTTT
NA	17	TRBV7-8	TRBJ2-7	NA	CASSLARVGYRDYEQYF	TGTGCCAGCAGCTTAGCGAGGGTGGGATACAGGGACTACGAGCAGTACTTC
NA	15	TRBV30	TRBJ2-1	TRBD2	CAWSQPLAGINEQFF	TGTGCCTGGAGCCAACCACTAGCGGGGATCAATGAGCAGTTCTTC
few	14	TRBV6-6	TRBJ1-2	NA	CASSYGAGQNGYTF	TGTGCCAGCAGTTATGGGGCAGGACAGAATGGCTACACCTTC
NA	16	TRBV6-5	TRBJ2-3	TRBD1	CASSSPTGSTTDTQYF	TGTGCCAGCAGTTCCCCGACAGGGAGTACCACAGATACGCAGTATTTT
once	12	TRBV7-2	TRBJ1-3	NA	CASSAVGNTIYF	TGTGCCAGCAGCGCAGTAGGAAACACCATATATTTT
few	14	TRBV7-2	TRBJ2-5	TRBD2	CASSPGGTSGAQYF	TGTGCCAGCAGCCCGGGGGGGACTAGCGGGGCCCAGTACTTC
NA	16	TRBV7-9	TRBJ1-2	TRBD1	CASSPSGAQGIYGYTF	TGTGCCAGCAGCCCGAGTGGTGCACAGGGGATCTATGGCTACACCTTC
NA	17	TRBV7-2	TRBJ1-3	NA	CASSLGGPKSSGNTIYF	TGTGCCAGCAGCTTAGGCGGCCCTAAGAGCTCTGGAAACACCATATATTTT
few	17	TRBV5-4	TRBJ2-5	TRBD2	CASSAGGGGPIYETQYF	TGTGCCAGCAGCGCCGGTGGGGGAGGGCCTATCTATGAGACCCAGTACTTC
NA	14	TRBV27	TRBJ2-1	TRBD2	CASSPLAGEAEQFF	TGTGCCAGCAGTCCCCTAGCGGGAGAAGCTGAGCAGTTCTTC
few	13	TRBV6-4	TRBJ2-3	NA	CASSVPGTDTQYF	TGTGCCAGCAGTGTCCCGGGAACAGATACGCAGTATTTT
many	12	TRBV27	TRBJ2-7	TRBD1	CASSPGGYEQYF	TGTGCCAGCAGTCCAGGGGGCTACGAGCAGTACTTC
NA	15	TRBV19	TRBJ1-2	TRBD1	CASSVQGAFIHGYTF	TGTGCCAGTAGTGTACAGGGGGCGTTTATCCATGGCTACACCTTC
NA	11	TRBV2	TRBJ2-1	TRBD1	CASRTGVEQFF	TGTGCCAGCAGGACAGGGGTCGAGCAGTTCTTC
NA	14	TRBV27	TRBJ2-7	TRBD1	CASSSPGQAYEQYF	TGTGCCAGCAGTTCACCGGGACAGGCCTACGAGCAGTACTTC
NA	22	TRBV6-7	TRBJ2-1	TRBD1	CASSYPQAGTGSTHWGLNEQFF	TGTGCCAGCAGTTACCCGCAAGCCGGGACAGGGTCAACACATTGGGGTCTTAATGAGCAGTTCTTC
NA	12	TRBV2	TRBJ1-1	NA	CASSLWTSPAFF	TGTGCCAGCAGCCTGTGGACTTCTCCAGCTTTCTTT
NA	15	TRBV18	TRBJ1-4	TRBD1	CASSPNRGRNEKLFF	TGTGCCAGCTCACCTAATAGGGGGCGAAACGAAAAACTGTTTTTT
NA	14	TRBV19	TRBJ2-7	TRBD1	CASSDRDRAYEQYF	TGTGCCAGTAGCGACCGGGACAGAGCCTACGAGCAGTACTTC
few	13	TRBV30	TRBJ1-4	NA	CAWSNRDNEKLFF	TGTGCCTGGAGTAACAGGGATAATGAAAAACTGTTTTTT
NA	13	TRBV6-6	TRBJ1-1	NA	CASRGSREPEAFF	TGTGCCAGCAGGGGGAGCCGGGAACCTGAAGCTTTCTTT
NA	12	TRBV7-9	TRBJ1-4	NA	CASSRGSEKLFF	TGTGCCAGCAGCCGGGGATCTGAAAAACTGTTTTTT
NA	14	TRBV11-2	TRBJ2-1	TRBD2	CASSLPGTSREQFF	TGTGCCAGCAGCTTACCCGGGACTAGTAGAGAGCAGTTCTTC
NA	15	TRBV4-1	TRBJ2-7	TRBD2	CASSILAGAFHEQYF	TGCGCCAGCAGCATTCTAGCGGGAGCATTCCACGAGCAGTACTTC
NA	12	TRBV6-6	TRBJ1-1	NA	CASSLGYTEAFF	TGTGCCAGCAGTCTCGGGTACACTGAAGCTTTCTTT
NA	14	TRBV10-1	TRBJ1-1	TRBD1	CASSTGTGRTEAFF	TGCGCCAGCAGTACCGGGACAGGGCGAACTGAAGCTTTCTTT
NA	14	TRBV6-5	TRBJ1-1	NA	CASIPAGRATEAFF	TGTGCCAGCATCCCCGCCGGCAGGGCCACTGAAGCTTTCTTT
NA	15	TRBV27	TRBJ2-1	TRBD2	CASTLVWGGVDEQFF	TGTGCCAGCACTCTCGTCTGGGGAGGGGTTGATGAGCAGTTCTTC